A single sample is the source of the 10 T cell receptor beta chains below, sequenced in a study of monozygotic twins with inflammatory bowel disease (dated 2019 in TCRdb). Receptor amplification or capture employed 5' RACE. TCRdb records Illumina HiSeq 2500 as the sequencer. TCRdb reprocessed the reads, reporting each CDR3 protein sequence once and no DNA. The sample's table covers approximately 390,000 distinct CDR3 sequences. The ten largest clones represent 2% to 2.5% of the sample. The sample comprised blood. These receptors came from a human donor with ulcerative colitis or Crohn's disease, or a healthy co-twin of an affected twin (not recorded which).

This chain uses TRBV20-1 with TRBJ2-1; absent DNA, TCRdb's TRBD2 call cannot be checked. Germline assignment: CDR1 DFQATT and CDR2 SNEGSKA (reference sequence). There are 15 residues in the CDR3. CDR3 sequence: CSARDGREGLDEQFF.

This rearrangement joins TRBV27 to TRBJ1-1. From germline, CDR1 is MNHEY and CDR2 SMNVEV (reference sequence). The CDR3 runs 13 residues. The CDR3 sequence is CASSFSSNTEAFF.

The J gene is TRBJ1-1, the V gene TRBV30; the TCRdb D gene call, TRBD1, has no DNA to confirm it. Germline V gene data show CDR1 as GTSNPN and CDR2 as SVGIG (reference sequence). This CDR3 comprises 13 residues. CDR3 loop: CAWSDGGQSEAFF.

The chain links TRBV7-2 to TRBJ1-4; without DNA, the TCRdb call of TRBD1 cannot be checked. This CDR3 has 15 amino acids. The germline V gene encodes CDR1 SGHTA and CDR2 FQGNSA. The CDR3 loop reads CASSLVQGANEKLFF.

This chain links TRBV4-1 with TRBJ2-1. CDR1 and CDR2 from the germline V gene are MGHRA and YSYEKL. This CDR3 contains 13 residues. CDR3 region: CASSQDLDIEQFF.

This chain joins TRBV3-1 and TRBJ1-1. There are 14 residues in the CDR3. Germline CDR1 and CDR2: LGHDT and YNNKEL (reference sequence). The CDR3 loop is CASSQGSLYTEAFF.

This sequence joins TRBV5-1 and TRBJ1-1; TCRdb outputs TRBD1, but without DNA this stays unchecked. The CDR3 is 16 residues long. Germline CDR1 and CDR2: SGHRS and YFSETQ. CDR3 protein: CASSFVSGQENTEAFF.

The rearrangement uses TRBV12-3 or TRBV12-4 and TRBJ1-5; TCRdb calls TRBD1, which cannot be checked without DNA. This CDR3 region has 14 residues. This CDR3 is CASSFGGGRQPQHF.

The chain recombines TRBV7-2 with TRBJ2-1. This CDR3 comprises 12 residues. Germline V gene data show CDR1 as SGHTA and CDR2 as FQGNSA. The CDR3 sequence is CASSFVSSEQFF.

The rearrangement links TRBV19 to TRBJ2-5; TCRdb's D call, TRBD2, is unchecked because there is no DNA. Germline V gives CDR1 LNHDA, CDR2 SQIVND (reference sequence). The CDR3 runs 15 residues. CDR3: CASSPQRGGRETQYF.